This T cell receptor beta chain was obtained from a study of identical twins. Broader study findings: Out-of-frame alpha sequences shared by twins were enriched for low generation probability.

CDR1 is MNHNS and CDR2 is SASEGT in the germline V gene. V lost 6 bases to trimming and J lost 1 base; unmatched junction nucleotides: 3. CDR3 length equals 15 residues. Addition of a universal primer site occurred through template switching, and cDNA carried unique molecular identifiers. TCRdb re-derived calls from the 5' RACE reads in MiXCR, one entry per CDR3 protein. The sample includes about 690,000 distinct CDR3 sequences, less than 25% of them seen just once. This clonotype was observed at least ten times. Its matching antigen is unknown. These data are also associated with another study on T cells expressing NK-cell markers. That report notes: One of eight sequenced donors was HCMV-seronegative; the other seven were seropositive. In about six donors, dominant CD3+CD56+NKG2C+ clones formed about 1.0-7.0% of CD8+ cells.

This rearrangement joins TRBV6-1 to TRBJ2-3; 11 nucleotides line up with TRBD2. The receptor was isolated from a woman in her late teens or twenties in good health. The specimen sequenced was PBMCs. The CDR3 nucleotides read TGTGCCAGCAGCCTTAGCGGGGGGGGCACAGATACGCAGTATTTT. This encodes CASSLSGGGTDTQYF.